These 24 T cell receptor beta chains were all obtained from the same sample, sequenced in a study of blood T cell repertoires in COVID-19. Assay used: immunoSEQ multiplex PCR; TCRdb lists only in-frame clones, some missing. This table holds a few hundred thousand clones, approximately 90% found once. Sequenced: peripheral blood. These receptors came from a woman aged 45 to 65 who had recovered from COVID-19.

The DNA of the CDR3 is TGTGCCTGGAGTTCATGGCACAGGCGGCAAGGGGTAACTAATGAAAAACTGTTTTTT. Translated, it gives CAWSSWHRRQGVTNEKLFF. The chain employs TRBV30 and TRBJ1-4, with D maybe TRBD1 (5 bases). Germline loops: CDR1 GTSNPN, CDR2 SVGIG (reference sequence). The length of the CDR3 is 19 residues. V was pared by 2 bases and J by 1 base, with 23 bases between.

The chain is built from TRBV2 and TRBJ1-1, with 7 bases that match TRBD1. Germline loops: CDR1 SNHLY, CDR2 FYNNEI. The V gene end was trimmed by 7 bases and the J gene end by 6 bases; junction bases not matched to a gene: 8. This CDR3 has 13 residues. The CDR3 spells CASIFGTAAEAFF. DNA for the CDR3: TGTGCCAGCATCTTCGGGACAGCGGCTGAAGCTTTCTTT.

The chain is built from TRBV7-9 and TRBJ2-5, with TRBD1 as a possible D gene (6 bases). V shed 5 bases and J shed 1 base, with 14 bases lying between them. Germline V gene sequence: CDR1 SEHNR, CDR2 FQNEAQ (reference sequence). The length of the CDR3 is 15 residues. The CDR3 nucleotides read TGTGCCAGCAGCGTATACAGGGAACCCCAAGAGACCCAGTACTTC. Translation gives CASSVYREPQETQYF.

This chain uses TRBV7-3 with TRBJ2-5; perhaps TRBD2 as D (5 bases). The CDR3 is made up of 14 amino acids. V was clipped by 0 bases and J by 1 base, with 6 bases between them. Germline values: CDR1 SGHTA, CDR2 FQGTGA. The CDR3 is CASSLTAAQETQYF. The CDR3 nucleotides read TGTGCCAGCAGCTTAACAGCGGCCCAAGAGACCCAGTACTTC.

This chain uses TRBV11-2 with TRBJ2-1, with D possibly TRBD2 on 6 matching bases. The germline V gene encodes CDR1 SGHAT and CDR2 FQNNGV. The CDR3 covers 15 residues. The V end was cut by 6 bases, the J end by 3 bases, with 15 bases between. The CDR3: CASRTGGIVYNEQFF. In DNA form, the CDR3 reads TGTGCCAGCAGAACCGGCGGGATCGTCTACAATGAGCAGTTCTTC.

This chain uses TRBV4-1 with TRBJ2-3, with 8 bases matching TRBD1. This CDR3 is 16 amino acids long. Germline V gives CDR1 MGHRA, CDR2 YSYEKL. V dropped 3 bases and J dropped 5; count of bases not matched to a gene: 10. In DNA form, the CDR3 reads TGCGCCAGCAGCCAGATAAGGACAGGGCCGGGAGATACGCAGTATTTT. Its translation: CASSQIRTGPGDTQYF.

This clone is a singleton in its sample. V and J are TRBV19 and TRBJ1-2; D possibly corresponds to TRBD1 (5 bases). Germline CDR1 reads LNHDA; CDR2 reads SQIVND (reference sequence). V lost 5 bases and J 5 bases, leaving 12 bases between the germline ends. This CDR3 is built from 13 residues. The CDR3 is CASSLGREYGYTF. CDR3 nucleotides: TGTGCCAGTAGTCTCGGCAGGGAATATGGCTACACCTTC.

The J gene is TRBJ2-1, the V gene TRBV12-3 or TRBV12-4, with a possible D match to TRBD2 (5 bases). This CDR3 is 13 amino acids long. With 6 bases removed from V and 3 bases from J, the gap between germline ends came to 9 bases. CDR3 sequence: CASSRENYNEQFF. In DNA, the CDR3 is TGTGCCAGCAGCCGGGAAAACTACAATGAGCAGTTCTTC.

The V and J genes are TRBV7-3 and TRBJ2-1, with 7 bases aligning to TRBD2. The germline V gene encodes CDR1 SGHTA and CDR2 FQGTGA. Trimming cost V 4 bases and J 8 bases; bases outside gene matches: 8. The CDR3 spans 14 residues. The CDR3 region is CASSSGRELDEQFF. For the CDR3, the DNA is TGTGCCAGCAGCTCAGGGAGGGAGCTGGATGAGCAGTTCTTC.

The chain joins TRBV30 to TRBJ2-7, with D hard to call. V dropped 0 bases and J dropped 2 bases, with 11 bases sitting between them. The CDR3 consists of 14 residues. Germline V gene data show CDR1 as GTSNPN and CDR2 as SVGIG (reference sequence). CDR3 in DNA: TGTGCCTGGAGTGTATTGGGCAGGCCCTACGAGCAGTACTTC. Residues: CAWSVLGRPYEQYF.

This clone came up once. V gene TRBV11-3 combines with J gene TRBJ2-5; TRBD2 might be the D (6 bases). The CDR3 extends over 13 amino acids. The V end lost 2 bases, the J end lost 5 bases, and 9 bases lay between the germline ends. Germline V gives CDR1 SGHNT, CDR2 YENEEA. The chain's CDR3 is CASSLYGGETQYF. CDR3 nucleotides: TGTGCCAGCAGCTTATACGGAGGGGAGACCCAGTACTTC.

The chain couples TRBV5-4 to TRBJ2-7; 11 bases are shared with TRBD2. The J segment lost 2 bases and the V segment lost 5 bases, leaving 9 bases of the junction unmatched. Germline loops: CDR1 SGHNT, CDR2 YYREEE (reference sequence). The CDR3 runs 16 residues. The CDR3 DNA is TGTGCCAGCAGTCGTCGACTAGCGGGACCCCCCTACGAGCAGTACTTC. This gives the protein CASSRRLAGPPYEQYF.

V is TRBV7-2 and J is TRBJ2-4; no clear D. CDR1 and CDR2 (germline): SGHTA, FQGNSA. There are 16 residues in the CDR3. Trimming left V 2 bases short and J 0 bases short, with 11 bases between. The CDR3 reads CASSLIRSLAKNIQYF. The CDR3 nucleotides read TGTGCCAGCAGCTTAATCCGGAGCCTAGCCAAAAACATTCAGTACTTC.

This chain joins TRBV24-1 and TRBJ2-5; 8 bases line up with TRBD1. Germline V gives CDR1 KGHDR, CDR2 SFDVKD. The CDR3 totals 15 residues. V trimming: 2 bases; J trimming: 4 bases; junction bases outside the gene matches: 5. The CDR3 spells CATSDCPDRGETQYF. CDR3 coding DNA: TGTGCCACCAGTGATTGCCCCGACAGGGGAGAGACCCAGTACTTC.

The chain has TRBV2 and TRBJ1-1; D is possibly TRBD1 (5 bases). Germline CDR1 and CDR2: SNHLY and FYNNEI. This CDR3 has 11 residues. Deletions cut 10 bases from V and 5 bases from J, with 11 bases between. Here the CDR3 DNA reads TGTGCCACCTGGGCAGGGACTGAAGCTTTCTTT. This codes for CATWAGTEAFF.

The genes are TRBV30 and TRBJ1-2; 10 bases line up with TRBD1. CDR3 size: 17 residues. V shed 0 bases and J 5 bases; nucleotides not matched to a gene: 12. Germline V gene lookup returns CDR1 GTSNPN and CDR2 SVGIG (reference sequence). The CDR3 DNA is TGTGCCTGGAGTGTACGACAGGGGGCGTTTCTTCGTTATGGCTACACCTTC. It yields the protein CAWSVRQGAFLRYGYTF.

The chain links TRBV5-4 to TRBJ2-2, with D perhaps TRBD2 (5 bases). This CDR3 comprises 18 residues. V was pared by 2 bases and J by 4 bases, with 21 bases between. CDR1 and CDR2 from the germline V gene are SGHNT and YYREEE (reference sequence). The DNA for the CDR3 is TGTGCCAGCAGCTTTTTAGGTAGTCTAGCACCATTCACCGGGGAGCTGTTTTTT. Translation: CASSFLGSLAPFTGELFF.

V gene TRBV2 combines with J gene TRBJ1-4; no definite D call. Trimming left V 7 bases short and J 0 bases short, with 12 bases between. The CDR3 loop spans 15 amino acids. Germline CDR1 SNHLY, CDR2 FYNNEI. Here the CDR3 reads CASNSRLPTNEKLFF. CDR3 nucleotides: TGTGCCAGCAACTCTCGGTTACCAACTAATGAAAAACTGTTTTTT. The variable domain in full, with the rest retrieved from reference TRBV2 and TRBJ1-4, is EPEVTQTPSHQVTQMGQEVILRCVPISNHLYFYWYRQILGQKVEFLVSFYNNEISEKSEIFDDQFSVERPDGSNFTLKIRSTKLEDSAMYFCASNSRLPTNEKLFFGSGTQLSVL.

This clone was seen many times. This sample includes further DNA sequences coding for the same CDR3. The rearrangement links TRBV4-2 to TRBJ1-1; 10 bases are shared with TRBD1. The CDR3 totals 15 residues. Trimming removed 1 base from V and 4 bases from J; junction bases left unmatched: 3. CDR1 is LGHNA, CDR2 YNFKEQ, per germline. CDR3 region: CASSQARTGGTEAFF. CDR3 nucleotide sequence: TGTGCCAGCAGCCAAGCTAGGACAGGGGGCACTGAAGCTTTCTTT.

V usage is TRBV11-2 and J usage is TRBJ2-1; D perhaps matches TRBD2 (7 bases). The V end lost 3 bases, the J end lost 4 bases, and 13 bases lay between the germline ends. The CDR3 length is 15 residues. The germline gives CDR1 SGHAT, CDR2 FQNNGV. The CDR3 DNA reads TGTGCCAGCAGCTTTCTGGGGGGGCCGTACAATGAGCAGTTCTTC. This translates into CASSFLGGPYNEQFF.

At least ten counts were recorded for this clone. CDR3 sequence reads: CASRTRSNEKLFF. As DNA, the CDR3 is TGTGCCAGCAGGACAAGGTCTAATGAAAAACTGTTTTTT. This chain uses TRBV12-3 or TRBV12-4 with TRBJ1-4; D not resolved. The length of the CDR3 is 13 residues. V was cut by 6 bases and J by 3 bases, with 8 bases left in between.

The rearrangement joins TRBV7-2 to TRBJ1-1; 7 nucleotides align to TRBD1. Per germline, CDR1 SGHTA and CDR2 FQGNSA. The CDR3 loop spans 15 amino acids. J gave up 4 bases and V 5 bases, and 10 bases lay outside the gene matches. CDR3 sequence: CASSVLQGWVTEAFF. The CDR3 DNA follows: TGTGCCAGCAGCGTTTTACAGGGGTGGGTCACTGAAGCTTTCTTT.

The chain carries TRBV5-1 and TRBJ2-1; D may be TRBD2 (5 bases). Trimming pared 2 bases from V and 6 bases from J, leaving 12 bases between. This CDR3 region has 14 residues. Germline CDR1 is SGHRS and CDR2 is YFSETQ. The CDR3 is CASSFTRSGNEQFF. CDR3 in DNA: TGCGCCAGCAGCTTCACTAGATCGGGCAATGAGCAGTTCTTC.

The rearrangement joins TRBV7-2 to TRBJ2-7; D may be TRBD2 (6 bases). Trimming pared 0 bases from V and 5 bases from J, leaving 14 bases between. The germline V gene encodes CDR1 SGHTA and CDR2 FQGNSA. CDR3 size: 15 residues. The CDR3 spells CASSLASGSPNEQYF. The CDR3 DNA follows: TGTGCCAGCAGCTTAGCATCCGGGAGCCCCAACGAGCAGTACTTC.